A selection of T cell receptor beta chains follows, all from one sample in a study of chemoradiotherapy in HPV16-positive cancers. Generated by immunoSEQ multiplex PCR, the TCRdb table keeps only in-frame clones and is missing some. There are around 1,000 clones in the sample; about 80% occur only once, and 3.5% to 5.5% lies in the top ten. The specimen was tumor tissue, collected from a patient who underwent chemoradiotherapy. Source of these receptors: a human donor with HPV-associated anogenital cancer. Both conserved end residues are trimmed from each CDR3. Not all rows give a size; the values are once, few, many and, for expanded clones, a class.

clone size,J gene,V gene,CDR3 protein
once,TRBJ2-1,TRBV6-4,ASGREAGYNEQF
.,TRBJ1-1,TRBV7-6,ASSLTGGTTEAF
once,TRBJ1-5,TRBV7-2,ASSQDGYYGPQH
few,TRBJ2-7,TRBV21-1,ASSKALGRQISYEQY
few,TRBJ2-2,TRBV10-1,ASSGGQNTGELF
once,TRBJ2-2,TRBV10-3,AISESILAGVDTGELF
.,TRBJ1-2,TRBV19,ASSTRDSLSYT
.,TRBJ2-1,TRBV18,ASSPPSQAGDEQF
.,TRBJ1-6,TRBV6-5,ASSLAPDSPLH
.,TRBJ2-6,TRBV4-3,ASSQDVGSGANVLT
.,TRBJ2-3,TRBV19,ASANPGQGQDTQY
.,TRBJ2-3,TRBV4-3,ASRRDPRGTDTQY
.,TRBJ2-3,TRBV7-9,ASSSSGNTDTQY
.,TRBJ2-1,TRBV27,ASSTGTYSYNEQF
.,TRBJ2-1,TRBV5-1,ASSFGTSGDNEQF
.,TRBJ2-7,TRBV7-2,ASSLVWGSGEQY
.,TRBJ2-1,TRBV18,ASSPSGGRYNEQF
once,TRBJ1-1,TRBV6-1,ASSAGLGSTEAF
.,TRBJ1-4,TRBV19,ASSRTGGAGSNEKLF
.,TRBJ1-2,TRBV5-8,ASSSSRGNGYT
.,TRBJ2-7,TRBV5-5,ASRRSTGTSGRAAYEQY
.,TRBJ2-3,TRBV7-7,ASSPGSGVRGKGSTDTQY
.,TRBJ2-1,TRBV27,ASRLLAEYNEQF
few,TRBJ1-4,TRBV19,ASSRVLTNEKLF
few,TRBJ2-3,TRBV2,ASSPRVAGGDTQY
.,TRBJ1-4,TRBV19,ASSIPMTGTHEKLF
.,TRBJ2-7,TRBV4-3,ASSQEASLTYEQY
.,TRBJ1-2,TRBV6-9,ASSAGIYYGYT
.,TRBJ1-1,TRBV5-4,ASTQGGGGFGEAF
.,TRBJ2-3,TRBV2,AREERNGADTQY
.,TRBJ2-2,TRBV7-7,ASSPRDGLSTGELF
.,TRBJ1-5,TRBV27,ASSRGGPQH
.,TRBJ2-2,TRBV9,ASSVTSGATGELF
.,TRBJ2-5,TRBV4-1,ASSQYPRGGETQY
.,TRBJ1-6,TRBV19,ASSIGARDNSPLH
.,TRBJ2-3,TRBV4-3,ASSHREGDTQY
few,TRBJ2-7,TRBV12-5,ASGLGPDSYEQY
.,TRBJ1-6,TRBV7-2,ASSLDSGTPSPLH
.,TRBJ1-4,TRBV21-1,ASSKGQGNEKLF
.,TRBJ2-2,TRBV15,ATSSGVTVTGELF
.,TRBJ2-3,TRBV18,ASSPRMASGTTDTQY
.,TRBJ1-1,TRBV6-5,ASSYKTGRLTEAF
.,TRBJ1-2,TRBV14,ASSQLQSLAPGVGYT
.,TRBJ2-7,TRBV4-1,ASSQDQGSPSYEQY
.,TRBJ2-1,TRBV30,AWSVLAGPRAYEQF
.,TRBJ1-2,TRBV6-1,ASSPQADLYGYT
.,TRBJ1-1,TRBV13,ASSFGMNTEAF
.,TRBJ2-1,TRBV19,ASRGEGRDEQF
.,TRBJ1-3,TRBV6-6,ASRDRVWDTIY
.,TRBJ2-3,TRBV6-5,ASISLESRPFTQY
.,TRBJ2-7,TRBV30,AWSLETGVREQY